Sequencing of this T cell receptor (beta chain) was carried out in a study of T cells after yellow fever vaccination. Study results and limitations: It was a weaker secondary response, yet one that peaked faster, at day 5 versus 15. FACS-sorted repertoires might harbor abundant contaminating clonotypes from the bulk population. Subsequent to the booster, the majority of primary-vaccination clones reappeared (around 96% CD4, about 90% CD8).

The CDR3 sequence is 16 residues long. V lost 0 bases, J lost 4 bases, and 13 bases lay in between. Universal primer sites and UMIs were introduced during 5'RACE template-switching synthesis of TCR cDNA. TCRdb used MiXCR to reprocess the 5' RACE reads, holding one entry per CDR3 protein. The sample includes about 400,000 distinct CDR3 sequences, 11% of them seen just once. Only a few counts were recorded for this clonotype. Antigen specificity is unknown. The origin of this receptor is a man younger than 35 who received the YFV17D yellow fever vaccine. The sequencing used PBMCs, collected on the day of the first yellow fever vaccination. This chain links TRBV12-3 or TRBV12-4 with TRBJ2-1; either TRBD1 or TRBD2 may fit D (6 bases each). CDR3 sequence reads: CASSLAQRGDYNEQFF. CDR3 DNA sequence: TGTGCCAGCAGTTTAGCGCAGAGGGGGGATTACAATGAGCAGTTCTTC.